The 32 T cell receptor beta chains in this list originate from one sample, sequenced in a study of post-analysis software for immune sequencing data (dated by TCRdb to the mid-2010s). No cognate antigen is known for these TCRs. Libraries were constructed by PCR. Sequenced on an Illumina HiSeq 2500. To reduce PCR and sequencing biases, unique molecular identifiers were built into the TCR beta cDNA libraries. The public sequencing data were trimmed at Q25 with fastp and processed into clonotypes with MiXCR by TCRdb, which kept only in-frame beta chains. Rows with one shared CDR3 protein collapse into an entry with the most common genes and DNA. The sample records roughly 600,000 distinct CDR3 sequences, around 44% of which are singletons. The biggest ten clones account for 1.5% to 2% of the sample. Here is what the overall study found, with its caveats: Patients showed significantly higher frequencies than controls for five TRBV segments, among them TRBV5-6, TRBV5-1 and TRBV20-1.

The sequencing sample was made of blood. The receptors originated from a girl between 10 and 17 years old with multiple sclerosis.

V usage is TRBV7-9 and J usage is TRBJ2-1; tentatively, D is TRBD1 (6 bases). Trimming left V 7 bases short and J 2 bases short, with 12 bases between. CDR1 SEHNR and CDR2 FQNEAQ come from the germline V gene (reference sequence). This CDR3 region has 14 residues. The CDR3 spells CASNKDSPYNEQFF. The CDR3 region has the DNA TGTGCCAGCAATAAGGACAGCCCCTACAATGAGCAGTTCTTC.

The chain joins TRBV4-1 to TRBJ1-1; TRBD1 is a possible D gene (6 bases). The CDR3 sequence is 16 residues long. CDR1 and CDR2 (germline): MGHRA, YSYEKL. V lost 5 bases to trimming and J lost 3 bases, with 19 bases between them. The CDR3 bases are TGCGCCAGCAGCTATAGCAGGGGCAACTTAGACACTGAAGCTTTCTTT. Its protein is CASSYSRGNLDTEAFF.

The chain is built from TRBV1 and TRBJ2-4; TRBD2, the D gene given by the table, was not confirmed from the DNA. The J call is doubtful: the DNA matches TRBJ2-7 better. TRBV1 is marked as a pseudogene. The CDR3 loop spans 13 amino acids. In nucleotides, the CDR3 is TGCACCAGCAGCCAAGATCAGGGCCACGAGCAGTACTTC. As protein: CTSSQDQGHEQYF.

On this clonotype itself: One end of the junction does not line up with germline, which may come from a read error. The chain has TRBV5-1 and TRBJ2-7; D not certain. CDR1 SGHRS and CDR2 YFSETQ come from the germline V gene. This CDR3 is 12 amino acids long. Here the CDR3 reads CASRGSSYVQYF. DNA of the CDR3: TGCGCCAGCAGAGGCAGTTCCTACGTGCAGTACTTC.

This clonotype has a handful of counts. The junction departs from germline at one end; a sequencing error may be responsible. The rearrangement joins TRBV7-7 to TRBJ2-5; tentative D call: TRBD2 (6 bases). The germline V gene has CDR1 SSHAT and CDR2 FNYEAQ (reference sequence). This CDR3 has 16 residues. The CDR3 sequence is CASSLGRLVIQETQYF. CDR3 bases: TGTGCTAGCAGCTTAGGGAGACTAGTAATTCAAGAGACCCAGTACTTC.

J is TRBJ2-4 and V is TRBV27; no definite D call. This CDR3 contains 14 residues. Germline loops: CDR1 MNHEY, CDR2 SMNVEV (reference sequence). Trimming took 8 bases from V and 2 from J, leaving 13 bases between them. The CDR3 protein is CASATAGPKNIQYF. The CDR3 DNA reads TGTGCCAGCGCTACGGCAGGCCCCAAAAACATTCAGTACTTC.

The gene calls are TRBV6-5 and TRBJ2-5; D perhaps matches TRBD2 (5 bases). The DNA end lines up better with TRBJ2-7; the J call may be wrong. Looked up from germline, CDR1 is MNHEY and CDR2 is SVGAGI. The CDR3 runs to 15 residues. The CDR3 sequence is CASSSNPSGGYEQYF. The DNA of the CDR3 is TGTGCCAGCAGTTCTAATCCTAGTGGAGGCTACGAGCAGTACTTC.

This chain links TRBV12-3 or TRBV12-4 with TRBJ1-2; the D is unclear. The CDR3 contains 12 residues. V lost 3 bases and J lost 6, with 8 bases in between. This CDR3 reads CASSLDRNGYTF. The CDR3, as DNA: TGTGCCAGCAGTTTGGACCGTAATGGCTACACCTTC.

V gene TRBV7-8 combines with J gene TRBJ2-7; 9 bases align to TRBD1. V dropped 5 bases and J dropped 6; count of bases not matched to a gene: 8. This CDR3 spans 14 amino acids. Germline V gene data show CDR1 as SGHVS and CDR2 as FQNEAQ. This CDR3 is CASSVRTGVFEQYF. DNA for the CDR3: TGTGCCAGCAGCGTCAGGACAGGGGTGTTCGAGCAGTACTTC.

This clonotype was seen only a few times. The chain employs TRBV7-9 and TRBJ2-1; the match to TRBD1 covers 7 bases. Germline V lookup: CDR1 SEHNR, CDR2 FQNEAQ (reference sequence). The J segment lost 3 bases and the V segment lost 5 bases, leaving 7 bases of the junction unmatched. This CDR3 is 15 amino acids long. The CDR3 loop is CASSPDREFYNEQFF. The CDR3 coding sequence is TGTGCCAGCAGCCCCGACAGGGAGTTCTACAATGAGCAGTTCTTC.

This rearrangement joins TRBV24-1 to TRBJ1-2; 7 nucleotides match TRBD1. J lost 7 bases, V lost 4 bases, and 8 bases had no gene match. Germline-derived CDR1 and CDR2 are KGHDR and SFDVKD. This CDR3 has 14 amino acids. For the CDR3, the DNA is TGTGCCACCAGTGAAAAGGGACAGATTATTGGCTACACCTTC. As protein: CATSEKGQIIGYTF.

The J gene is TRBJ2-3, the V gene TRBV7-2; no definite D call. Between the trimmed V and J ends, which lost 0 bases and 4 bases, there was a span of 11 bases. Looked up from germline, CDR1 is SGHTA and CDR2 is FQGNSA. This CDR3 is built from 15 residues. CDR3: CASSLASAVADTQYF. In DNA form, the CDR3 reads TGTGCCAGCAGCTTAGCGTCGGCAGTTGCAGATACGCAGTATTTT.

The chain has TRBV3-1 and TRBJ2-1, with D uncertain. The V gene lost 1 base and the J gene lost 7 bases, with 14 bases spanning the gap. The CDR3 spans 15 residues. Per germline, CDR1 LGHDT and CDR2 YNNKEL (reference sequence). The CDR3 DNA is TGTGCCAGCAGCCAAGCCCACGGAGTAGAAAATGAGCAGTTCTTC. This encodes CASSQAHGVENEQFF.

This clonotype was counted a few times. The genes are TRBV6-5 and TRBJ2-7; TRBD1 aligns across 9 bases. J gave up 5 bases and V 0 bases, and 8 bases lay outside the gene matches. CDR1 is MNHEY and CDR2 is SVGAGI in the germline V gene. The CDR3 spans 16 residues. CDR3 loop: CASSYSSGQGWDEQYF. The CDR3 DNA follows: TGTGCCAGCAGTTACTCGAGCGGACAGGGGTGGGACGAGCAGTACTTC.

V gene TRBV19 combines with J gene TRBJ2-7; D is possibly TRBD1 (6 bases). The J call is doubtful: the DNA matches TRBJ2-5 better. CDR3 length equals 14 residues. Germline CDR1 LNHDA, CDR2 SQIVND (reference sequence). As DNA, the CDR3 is TGTGCCAGTAGTAAGGGACACAACTCAGAGACCCAGTACTTC. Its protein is CASSKGHNSETQYF.

The CDR3 coding sequence is TGTGCCACCAGCAGGGCTCCCTACGGGTTTAGCACAGATACGCAGTATTTT. Protein sequence: CATSRAPYGFSTDTQYF. This chain links TRBV15 with TRBJ2-3; D call uncertain. CDR1 LNHNV and CDR2 YYDKDF come from the germline V gene (reference sequence). V was clipped by 3 bases and J by 0 bases, with 16 bases between them. There are 17 residues in the CDR3.

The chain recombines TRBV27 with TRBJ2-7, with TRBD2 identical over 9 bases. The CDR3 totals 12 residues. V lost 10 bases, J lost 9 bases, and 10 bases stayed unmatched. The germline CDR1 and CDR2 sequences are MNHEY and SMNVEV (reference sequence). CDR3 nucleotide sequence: TGTGCCACCCGGGGGACTAGCAGCGTGCAGTACTTC. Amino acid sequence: CATRGTSSVQYF.

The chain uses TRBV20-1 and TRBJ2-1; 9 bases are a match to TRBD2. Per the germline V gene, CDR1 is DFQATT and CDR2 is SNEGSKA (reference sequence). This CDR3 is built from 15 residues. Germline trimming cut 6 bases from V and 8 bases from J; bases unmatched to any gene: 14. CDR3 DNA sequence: TGCAGTGCGGGTTGGCGGGAGGGCCTCTCGGATGAGCAGTTCTTC. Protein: CSAGWREGLSDEQFF.

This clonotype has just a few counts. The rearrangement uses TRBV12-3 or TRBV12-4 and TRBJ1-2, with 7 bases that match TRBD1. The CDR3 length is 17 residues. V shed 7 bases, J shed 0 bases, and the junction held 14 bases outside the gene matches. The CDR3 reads CASTSHQGQASNYGYTF. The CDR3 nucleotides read TGTGCCAGCACCTCTCATCAAGGACAGGCTTCTAACTATGGCTACACCTTC.

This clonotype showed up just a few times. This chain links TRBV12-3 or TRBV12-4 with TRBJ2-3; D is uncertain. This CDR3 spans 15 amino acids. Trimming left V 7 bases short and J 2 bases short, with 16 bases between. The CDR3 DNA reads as TGTGCCAGCAATATTTATGGCGTTTCCACAGATACGCAGTATTTT. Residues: CASNIYGVSTDTQYF.

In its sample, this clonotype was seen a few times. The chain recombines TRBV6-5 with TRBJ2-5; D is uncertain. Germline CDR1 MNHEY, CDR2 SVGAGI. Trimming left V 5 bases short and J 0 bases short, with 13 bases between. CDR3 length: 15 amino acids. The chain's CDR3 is CASSPTPGYQETQYF. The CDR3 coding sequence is TGTGCCAGCAGTCCCACACCCGGGTACCAAGAGACCCAGTACTTC.

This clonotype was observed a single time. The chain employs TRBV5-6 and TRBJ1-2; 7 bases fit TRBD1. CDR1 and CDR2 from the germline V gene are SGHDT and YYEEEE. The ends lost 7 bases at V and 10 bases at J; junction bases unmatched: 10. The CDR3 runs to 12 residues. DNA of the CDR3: TGTGCCAGCCACCCTTTGACAGGGACCTACACCTTC. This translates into CASHPLTGTYTF. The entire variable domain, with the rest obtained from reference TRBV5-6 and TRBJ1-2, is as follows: DAGVTQSPTHLIKTRGQQVTLRCSPKSGHDTVSWYQQALGQGPQFIFQYYEEEERQRGNFPDRFSGHQFPNYSSELNVNALLLGDSALYLCASHPLTGTYTFGSGTRLTVV.

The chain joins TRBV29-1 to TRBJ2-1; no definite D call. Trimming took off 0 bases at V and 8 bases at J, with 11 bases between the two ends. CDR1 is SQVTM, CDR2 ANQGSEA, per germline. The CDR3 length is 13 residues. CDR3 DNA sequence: TGCAGCGTTGAAGATCAGAGTAGCTATGAGCAGTTCTTC. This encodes CSVEDQSSYEQFF.

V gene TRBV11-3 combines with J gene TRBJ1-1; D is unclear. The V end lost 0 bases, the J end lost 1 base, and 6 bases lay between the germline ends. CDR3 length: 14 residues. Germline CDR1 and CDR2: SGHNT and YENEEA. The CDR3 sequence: CASSLEPANTEAFF. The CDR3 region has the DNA TGTGCCAGCAGCTTAGAACCTGCGAACACTGAAGCTTTCTTT.

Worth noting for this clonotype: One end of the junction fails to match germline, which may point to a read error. CDR3 in amino acids: CASSYRTPIPNEKLFF. CDR3 sequence (DNA): TGTGCCAGTAGCTATCGGACACCGATCCCTAATGAAAAACTGTTTTTT. This sequence joins TRBV7-9 and TRBJ1-4, with a tentative D call TRBD1 (5 bases). Germline V gene data show CDR1 as SEHNR and CDR2 as FQNEAQ (reference sequence). The CDR3 loop spans 16 amino acids.

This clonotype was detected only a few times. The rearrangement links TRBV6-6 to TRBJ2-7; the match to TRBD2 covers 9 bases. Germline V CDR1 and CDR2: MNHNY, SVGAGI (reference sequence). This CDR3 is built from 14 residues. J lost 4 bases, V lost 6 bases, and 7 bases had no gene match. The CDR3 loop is CASRASGRRYEQYF. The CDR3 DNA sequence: TGTGCCAGCAGAGCCAGCGGGAGGAGGTACGAGCAGTACTTC.

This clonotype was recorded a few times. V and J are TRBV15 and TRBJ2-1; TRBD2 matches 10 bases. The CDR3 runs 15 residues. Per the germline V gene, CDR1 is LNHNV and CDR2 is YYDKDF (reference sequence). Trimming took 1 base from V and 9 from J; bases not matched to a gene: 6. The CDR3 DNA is TGTGCCACCAGCAGAGTTAGCGGGGGGATTGGTGAGCAGTTCTTC. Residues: CATSRVSGGIGEQFF.

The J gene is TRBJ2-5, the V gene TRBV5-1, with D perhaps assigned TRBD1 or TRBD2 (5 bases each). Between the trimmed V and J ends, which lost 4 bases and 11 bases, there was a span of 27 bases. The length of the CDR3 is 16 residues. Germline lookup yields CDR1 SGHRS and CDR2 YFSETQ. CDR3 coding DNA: TGCGCCAGCAGCCCTCGCGGACACCTATTACCTGGGGAGCAGTACTTC. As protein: CASSPRGHLLPGEQYF. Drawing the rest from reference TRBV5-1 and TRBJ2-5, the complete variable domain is KAGVTQTPRYLIKTRGQQVTLSCSPISGHRSVSWYQQTPGQGLQFLFEYFSETQRNKGNFPGRFSGRQFSNSRSEMNVSTLELGDSALYLCASSPRGHLLPGEQYFGPGTRLLVL.

DNA for the CDR3: TGCAGTGCTAACGGACCCCCGGATGAAAAACTGTTTTTT. Residues: CSANGPPDEKLFF. The chain carries TRBV20-1 and TRBJ1-4; D not certain. The V end lost 4 bases, the J end lost 6 bases, and 12 bases lay between the germline ends. Germline V lookup: CDR1 DFQATT, CDR2 SNEGSKA (reference sequence). CDR3 size: 13 residues.

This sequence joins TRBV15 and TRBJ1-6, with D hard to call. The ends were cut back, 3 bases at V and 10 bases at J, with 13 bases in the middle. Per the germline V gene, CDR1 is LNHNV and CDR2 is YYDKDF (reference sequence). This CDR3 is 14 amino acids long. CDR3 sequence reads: CATSSRVYGSPLHF. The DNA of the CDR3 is TGTGCCACCAGCAGTCGGGTGTATGGATCACCCCTCCACTTT.

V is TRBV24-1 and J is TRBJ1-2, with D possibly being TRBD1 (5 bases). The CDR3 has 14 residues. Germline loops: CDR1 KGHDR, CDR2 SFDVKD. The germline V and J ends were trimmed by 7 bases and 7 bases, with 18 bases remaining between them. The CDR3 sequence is CATSPRDRYSGYTF. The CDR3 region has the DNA TGTGCCACCAGCCCCCGGGACCGTTACAGTGGCTACACCTTC.

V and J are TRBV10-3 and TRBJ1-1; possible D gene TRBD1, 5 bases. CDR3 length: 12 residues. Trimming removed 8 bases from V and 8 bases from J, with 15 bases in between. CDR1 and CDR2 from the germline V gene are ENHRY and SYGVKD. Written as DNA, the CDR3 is TGTGCCATCTACACCGACAGCCGGGAAGCTTTCTTT. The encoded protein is CAIYTDSREAFF.